A selection of T cell receptor beta chains follows, all from one sample in a study of response to subunit inactivated influenza vaccine. TCRdb itself ran the RT-PCR reads through MiXCR, one entry per CDR3 protein. In the table there are about 700,000 distinct CDR3 sequences, 15% to 18% of which are singletons. The sequenced sample was PBMCs from blood, obtained about 12 days after vaccination. The origin of the receptors is a man aged 50-60 years who received an inactivated influenza vaccine. CDR3s include the opening cysteine and the closing phenylalanine or tryptophan. The order of the fields is J gene, clone size, V gene, D gene, CDR3 DNA, CDR3 protein. The D gene is left open where the match is weak. Not all rows give a size; the values are once, few, many and, for expanded clones, a class.

j_call: TRBJ2-2
clone_size: NA
v_call: TRBV4-3
d_call: NA
cdr3_nt: TGCGCCAGCAGCCAAGATTTAGACGGGAGCCCTCACACCGGGGAGCTGTTTTTT
cdr3_aa: CASSQDLDGSPHTGELFF

j_call: TRBJ2-4
clone_size: few
v_call: TRBV11-2
d_call: NA
cdr3_nt: TGTGCCAGCAGCTCAGAGGGGACCAAAAACATTCAGTACTTC
cdr3_aa: CASSSEGTKNIQYF

j_call: TRBJ2-2
clone_size: NA
v_call: TRBV7-8
d_call: NA
cdr3_nt: TGTGCCAGCAGCCAAGGGGAGGCCCGGGGCACCGGGGAGCTGTTTTTT
cdr3_aa: CASSQGEARGTGELFF

j_call: TRBJ1-2
clone_size: many
v_call: TRBV7-9
d_call: TRBD1
cdr3_nt: TGTGCCAGCAGCTTGAGACAGGGGATTCCGGCTGGCTACACCTTC
cdr3_aa: CASSLRQGIPAGYTF

j_call: TRBJ2-1
clone_size: few
v_call: TRBV20-1
d_call: TRBD1
cdr3_nt: TGCAGTGCTAGAGATGCTGGGACAGGGGGCAAAAATGAGCAGTTCTTC
cdr3_aa: CSARDAGTGGKNEQFF

j_call: TRBJ2-5
clone_size: NA
v_call: TRBV5-1
d_call: NA
cdr3_nt: TGCGCCAGCAAGCCTGGGGACCCGTGGCAAGAGACCCAGTACTTC
cdr3_aa: CASKPGDPWQETQYF

j_call: TRBJ2-3
clone_size: NA
v_call: TRBV10-3
d_call: NA
cdr3_nt: TGTGCCATCAGTGAACGGACTACCCCAGTCGATACGCAGTATTTT
cdr3_aa: CAISERTTPVDTQYF

j_call: TRBJ2-1
clone_size: NA
v_call: TRBV6-1
d_call: NA
cdr3_nt: TGTGCCACCTTATCGGGACGGCCGATATCGGGTGAGCAGTTCTTC
cdr3_aa: CATLSGRPISGEQFF

j_call: TRBJ2-7
clone_size: NA
v_call: TRBV6-1
d_call: NA
cdr3_nt: TGTGCCAGCAGCGGGGCCGGGGGCCGAGGGGAGCAGTACTTC
cdr3_aa: CASSGAGGRGEQYF

j_call: TRBJ2-3
clone_size: NA
v_call: TRBV29-1
d_call: NA
cdr3_nt: TGCAGCGTCCCCCCGGGTTGGGGGGCAGATACGCAGTATTTT
cdr3_aa: CSVPPGWGADTQYF

j_call: TRBJ2-7
clone_size: many
v_call: TRBV6-1
d_call: NA
cdr3_nt: TGTGCCAGCAGTGAATTCGGCACTCACTACGAGCAGTACTTC
cdr3_aa: CASSEFGTHYEQYF

j_call: TRBJ2-7
clone_size: NA
v_call: TRBV29-1
d_call: TRBD1
cdr3_nt: TGCAGCGTCTGGACAGGGGGGATCTCCGAGCAGTACTTC
cdr3_aa: CSVWTGGISEQYF

j_call: TRBJ1-2
clone_size: many
v_call: TRBV5-5
d_call: TRBD1
cdr3_nt: TGTGCCAGCAGCGGGACAGTATTCTTAGGCTACACCTTC
cdr3_aa: CASSGTVFLGYTF

j_call: TRBJ2-1
clone_size: few
v_call: TRBV7-4
d_call: TRBD2
cdr3_nt: TGTGCCAGCAGTCCCGGGACTAGCGAAAAAATGCAGTTCTTC
cdr3_aa: CASSPGTSEKMQFF

j_call: TRBJ2-7
clone_size: NA
v_call: TRBV4-2
d_call: NA
cdr3_nt: TGTGCCAGCAGCCAGCCCGGTGGAGGGAACGAGCAGTACTTC
cdr3_aa: CASSQPGGGNEQYF

j_call: TRBJ1-1
clone_size: NA
v_call: TRBV29-1
d_call: NA
cdr3_nt: TGCAGCGTTGAAGGGGTCACTGAAGCTTCCTTT
cdr3_aa: CSVEGVTEASF

j_call: TRBJ2-3
clone_size: many
v_call: TRBV7-2
d_call: NA
cdr3_nt: TGTGCCAGCAGCACTAGCACAGATACGCAGTATTTT
cdr3_aa: CASSTSTDTQYF

j_call: TRBJ2-1
clone_size: few
v_call: TRBV9
d_call: TRBD2
cdr3_nt: TGTGCCAGCAGCGCTAGCGGGGGGTTGTTAGATGAGCAGTTCTTC
cdr3_aa: CASSASGGLLDEQFF

j_call: TRBJ1-6
clone_size: NA
v_call: TRBV6-1
d_call: TRBD1
cdr3_nt: TGTGCCAGCAGTGAACCGGACAGGGTCTCACCCCTCCACTTT
cdr3_aa: CASSEPDRVSPLHF

j_call: TRBJ2-7
clone_size: NA
v_call: TRBV7-9
d_call: NA
cdr3_nt: TGTGCCAGCAGCTGGTCCCACCGGCTTTTCTTC
cdr3_aa: CASSWSHRLFF

j_call: TRBJ1-6
clone_size: many
v_call: TRBV28
d_call: NA
cdr3_nt: TGTGCCAGCAACTATAATTCACCCCTCCACTTT
cdr3_aa: CASNYNSPLHF

j_call: TRBJ2-2
clone_size: few
v_call: TRBV6-5
d_call: NA
cdr3_nt: TGTGCCAGCAGTTATACCCGGGGCCGGACCGGGGAGCTGTTTTTT
cdr3_aa: CASSYTRGRTGELFF

j_call: TRBJ2-2
clone_size: NA
v_call: TRBV18
d_call: TRBD2
cdr3_nt: TGTGCCAGCTCACCACCCACGAGGAGCGGGGCTGGCGGGGAGCTGTTTTTT
cdr3_aa: CASSPPTRSGAGGELFF

j_call: TRBJ2-1
clone_size: many
v_call: TRBV7-9
d_call: TRBD1
cdr3_nt: TGTGCCAGCAGCTCGATACAGGGGGTATCCTACAATGAGCAGTTCTTC
cdr3_aa: CASSSIQGVSYNEQFF

j_call: TRBJ2-5
clone_size: NA
v_call: TRBV29-1
d_call: NA
cdr3_nt: TGCAGCGTTGAGGGGGTGGGCCGGAAGACCCAGTACTTC
cdr3_aa: CSVEGVGRKTQYF

j_call: TRBJ2-3
clone_size: NA
v_call: TRBV28
d_call: NA
cdr3_nt: TGTGCCAGCAGGGGACGGGGCGGGGTCACAGATACGCAGTATTTT
cdr3_aa: CASRGRGGVTDTQYF

j_call: TRBJ2-3
clone_size: NA
v_call: TRBV9
d_call: NA
cdr3_nt: TGTGCCAGCAGCGTAGGTCAACTCAGTACGCAGTATTTT
cdr3_aa: CASSVGQLSTQYF

j_call: TRBJ2-7
clone_size: NA
v_call: TRBV6-1
d_call: NA
cdr3_nt: TGTGCCAGCAGTGAAAAGGCCACCTACGAGCAGTACTTC
cdr3_aa: CASSEKATYEQYF

j_call: TRBJ1-2
clone_size: few
v_call: TRBV5-6
d_call: NA
cdr3_nt: TGTGCCAGCAGCCCGGTGATGTCTCAACTTGGCTACACCTTC
cdr3_aa: CASSPVMSQLGYTF

j_call: TRBJ2-3
clone_size: NA
v_call: TRBV20-1
d_call: NA
cdr3_nt: TGCAGTGCTGACTGGGTCAGCACAGATACGCAGTATTTT
cdr3_aa: CSADWVSTDTQYF

j_call: TRBJ2-1
clone_size: NA
v_call: TRBV29-1
d_call: TRBD1
cdr3_nt: TGCAGCGTCCCCAAGTCAGGGGGTGAGCAGTTCTTC
cdr3_aa: CSVPKSGGEQFF

j_call: TRBJ2-7
clone_size: NA
v_call: TRBV10-1
d_call: NA
cdr3_nt: TGCGCCTGGACGCCTCCCCCCTACGAGCAGTACTTC
cdr3_aa: CAWTPPPYEQYF

j_call: TRBJ1-1
clone_size: NA
v_call: TRBV19
d_call: TRBD1
cdr3_nt: TGTGCCAGTAGTACCCCGAAAGGGGACAGGGGCGGGTTGAACACTGAAGCTTTCTTT
cdr3_aa: CASSTPKGDRGGLNTEAFF

j_call: TRBJ2-3
clone_size: NA
v_call: TRBV11-2
d_call: TRBD2
cdr3_nt: TGTGCCAGCAGCCGGACTAGCGGAAAAGATACGCAGTATTTT
cdr3_aa: CASSRTSGKDTQYF

j_call: TRBJ2-1
clone_size: NA
v_call: TRBV5-1
d_call: NA
cdr3_nt: TGCGCCAGCAGCCGGAGTAGCGGAGGCTCCTACAATGAGCAGTTCTTC
cdr3_aa: CASSRSSGGSYNEQFF

j_call: TRBJ1-6
clone_size: once
v_call: TRBV7-9
d_call: NA
cdr3_nt: TGTGCCAGCAGGGAGTGGGATAATTCACCCCTCCACTTT
cdr3_aa: CASREWDNSPLHF

j_call: TRBJ2-3
clone_size: NA
v_call: TRBV2
d_call: TRBD1
cdr3_nt: TGTGCCAGCAGTGACGCAGACAGGGCGGCAGATACGCAGTATTTT
cdr3_aa: CASSDADRAADTQYF

j_call: TRBJ2-3
clone_size: NA
v_call: TRBV2
d_call: NA
cdr3_nt: TGTGCCAGCAGGGTCCAGGGCATCAGGACAGATACGCAGTATTTT
cdr3_aa: CASRVQGIRTDTQYF

j_call: TRBJ2-2
clone_size: NA
v_call: TRBV27
d_call: NA
cdr3_nt: TGTGCCAGCAGTCATGGGTTTTATACCGGGGAGCTGTTTTTT
cdr3_aa: CASSHGFYTGELFF

j_call: TRBJ1-1
clone_size: few
v_call: TRBV20-1
d_call: NA
cdr3_nt: TGCAGTGCTAGAGAAAGAGTTATAAAGGCTGAAGCTTTCTTT
cdr3_aa: CSARERVIKAEAFF

j_call: TRBJ2-3
clone_size: few
v_call: TRBV12-3/TRBV12-4
d_call: TRBD1
cdr3_nt: TGTGCCAGCAGTCCTGGACAGGGCTGGACAGATACGCAGTATTTT
cdr3_aa: CASSPGQGWTDTQYF

j_call: TRBJ1-1
clone_size: NA
v_call: TRBV12-3/TRBV12-4
d_call: TRBD1
cdr3_nt: TGTGCCAGCAGTTCCTTCACAGGGGGCGTGAACACTGAAGCTTTCTTT
cdr3_aa: CASSSFTGGVNTEAFF

j_call: TRBJ1-1
clone_size: few
v_call: TRBV6-2/TRBV6-3
d_call: NA
cdr3_nt: NA
cdr3_aa: CASSSSGPTFF

j_call: TRBJ2-1
clone_size: NA
v_call: TRBV4-2
d_call: NA
cdr3_nt: TGTGCCAGCAGCCAAGACAATGCCGGGGATGAGCAGTTCTTC
cdr3_aa: CASSQDNAGDEQFF

j_call: TRBJ2-1
clone_size: NA
v_call: TRBV15
d_call: TRBD2
cdr3_nt: TGTGCCACCAGGGTAGCGGGAGGTTCCTACAATGAGCAGTTCTTC
cdr3_aa: CATRVAGGSYNEQFF

j_call: TRBJ1-2
clone_size: few
v_call: TRBV5-6
d_call: TRBD1
cdr3_nt: TGTGCCAGCACCACGACAGGGAGCCATGGCTACACCTTC
cdr3_aa: CASTTTGSHGYTF

j_call: TRBJ2-5
clone_size: NA
v_call: TRBV6-5
d_call: TRBD2
cdr3_nt: TGTGCCAGCAGTTTGAACATAGCGGGGGGGCGGACCCAGTACTTC
cdr3_aa: CASSLNIAGGRTQYF

j_call: TRBJ2-7
clone_size: NA
v_call: TRBV12-3/TRBV12-4
d_call: NA
cdr3_nt: TGTGCCAGCAGTCCTCAACTGGGATCCTACGAGCAGTACTTC
cdr3_aa: CASSPQLGSYEQYF

j_call: TRBJ2-7
clone_size: few
v_call: TRBV12-3/TRBV12-4
d_call: TRBD2
cdr3_nt: TGTGCCAGCAGTTTAGGCGGGAGGGCCGGATACGAGCAGTACTTC
cdr3_aa: CASSLGGRAGYEQYF

j_call: TRBJ1-4
clone_size: NA
v_call: TRBV7-9
d_call: NA
cdr3_nt: TGTGCCAGCAGCCCACCCTTCGGCACAACTAATGAAAAACTGTTTTTT
cdr3_aa: CASSPPFGTTNEKLFF

j_call: TRBJ1-4
clone_size: NA
v_call: TRBV4-1
d_call: NA
cdr3_nt: TGCGCCAGCAGCCAAGAGGCCGGGCACAATGAAAAACTGTTTTTT
cdr3_aa: CASSQEAGHNEKLFF